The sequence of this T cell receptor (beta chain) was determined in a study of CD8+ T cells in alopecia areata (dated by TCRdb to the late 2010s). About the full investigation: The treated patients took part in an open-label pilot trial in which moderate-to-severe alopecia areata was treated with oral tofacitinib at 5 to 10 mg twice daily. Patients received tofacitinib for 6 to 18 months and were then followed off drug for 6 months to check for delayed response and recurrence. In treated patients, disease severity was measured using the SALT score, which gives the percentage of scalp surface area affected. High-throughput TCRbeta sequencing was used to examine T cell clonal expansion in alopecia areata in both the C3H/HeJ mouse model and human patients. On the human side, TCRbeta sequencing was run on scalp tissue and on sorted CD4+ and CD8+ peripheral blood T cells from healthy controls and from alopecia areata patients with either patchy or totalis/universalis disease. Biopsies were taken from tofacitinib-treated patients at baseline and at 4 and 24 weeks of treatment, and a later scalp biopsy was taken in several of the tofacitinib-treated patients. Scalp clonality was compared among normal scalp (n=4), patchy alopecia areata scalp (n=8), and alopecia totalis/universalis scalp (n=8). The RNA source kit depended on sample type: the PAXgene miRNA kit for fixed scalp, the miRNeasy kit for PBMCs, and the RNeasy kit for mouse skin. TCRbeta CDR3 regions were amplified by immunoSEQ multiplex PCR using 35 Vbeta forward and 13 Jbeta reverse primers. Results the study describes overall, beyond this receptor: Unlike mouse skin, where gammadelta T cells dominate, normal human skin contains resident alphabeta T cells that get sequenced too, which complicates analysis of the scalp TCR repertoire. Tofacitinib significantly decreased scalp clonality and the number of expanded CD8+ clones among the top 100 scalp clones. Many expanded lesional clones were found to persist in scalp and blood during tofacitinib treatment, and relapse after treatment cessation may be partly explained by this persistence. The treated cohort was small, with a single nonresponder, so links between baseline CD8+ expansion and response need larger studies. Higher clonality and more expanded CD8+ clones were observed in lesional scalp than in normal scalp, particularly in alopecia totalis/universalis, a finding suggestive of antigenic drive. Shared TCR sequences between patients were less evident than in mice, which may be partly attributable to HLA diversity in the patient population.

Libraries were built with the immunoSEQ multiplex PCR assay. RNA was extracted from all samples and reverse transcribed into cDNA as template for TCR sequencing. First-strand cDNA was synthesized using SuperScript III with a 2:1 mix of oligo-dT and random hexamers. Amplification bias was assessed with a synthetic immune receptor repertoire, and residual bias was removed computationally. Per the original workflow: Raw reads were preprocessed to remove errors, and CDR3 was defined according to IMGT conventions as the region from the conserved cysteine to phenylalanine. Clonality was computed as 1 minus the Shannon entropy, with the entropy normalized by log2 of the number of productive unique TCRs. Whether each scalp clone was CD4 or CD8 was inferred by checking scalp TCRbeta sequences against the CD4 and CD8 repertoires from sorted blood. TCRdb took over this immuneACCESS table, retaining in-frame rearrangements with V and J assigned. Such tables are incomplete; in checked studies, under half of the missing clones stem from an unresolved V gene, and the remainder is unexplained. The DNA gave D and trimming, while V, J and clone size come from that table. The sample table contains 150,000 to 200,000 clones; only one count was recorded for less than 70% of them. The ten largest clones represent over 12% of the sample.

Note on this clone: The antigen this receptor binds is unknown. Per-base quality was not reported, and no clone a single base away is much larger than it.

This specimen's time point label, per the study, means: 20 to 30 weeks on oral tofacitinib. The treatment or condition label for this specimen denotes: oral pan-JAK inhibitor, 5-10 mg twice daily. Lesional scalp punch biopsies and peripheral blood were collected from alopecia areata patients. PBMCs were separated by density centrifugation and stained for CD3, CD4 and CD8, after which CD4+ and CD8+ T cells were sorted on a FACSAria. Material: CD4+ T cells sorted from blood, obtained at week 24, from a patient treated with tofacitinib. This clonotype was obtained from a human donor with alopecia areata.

The DNA sequence reads TGTGCCAGCAGTGCTCCCCGGGACTGGCTATATGGCTACACCTTC. Translated, it gives CASSAPRDWLYGYTF. Here the chain combines TRBV6-1 and TRBJ1-2; the D segment could be TRBD1, given 5 matching bases. CDR1 MNHNS and CDR2 SASEGT are derived from the germline V gene. V gives up 4 bases and J gives up 5 bases, and the segment between their germline ends measures 17 bases. The CDR3 covers 15 residues, taking in both the cysteine and the phenylalanine. Just CDR3 DNA is preserved here, 45 bases in frame from base 1.